Shown below are 6 T cell receptor beta chains from a single sample sequenced in a study of T cell repertoires in cytomegalovirus infection. Via MiXCR, TCRdb re-called the reads, giving one row per CDR3 protein. The sample consists of nearly 450,000 distinct CDR3 sequences, 31% of them appearing once. The sequencing input was PBMCs. The source is a human donor in good health (CMV status not recorded). Some clones in this sample may be carry-over from other donors' samples.

The DNA of the CDR3 is TGTGCCAGCAGCTTAGCCGACAGGGCGAACACTGAAGCTTTCTTT. Translated: CASSLADRANTEAFF. This rearrangement joins TRBV7-9 to TRBJ1-1; 7 bases are shared with TRBD1. The V and J ends lost 0 bases and 1 base, in that order; junction bases with no gene match: 2. CDR1 is SEHNR and CDR2 is FQNEAQ in the germline V gene (reference sequence). This CDR3 spans 15 amino acids.

V and J are TRBV7-2 and TRBJ1-1; D remains ambiguous. The V and J ends lost 5 bases and 1 base respectively, with 8 bases between them. The CDR3 sequence is 13 residues long. Germline CDR1 reads SGHTA; CDR2 reads FQGNSA. CDR3 sequence reads: CASSLPWNTEAFF. CDR3 DNA sequence: TGTGCCAGCAGCCTGCCCTGGAACACTGAAGCTTTCTTT.

V is TRBV6-1 and J is TRBJ2-7, with 7 bases aligning to TRBD1. Germline assignment: CDR1 MNHNS and CDR2 SASEGT. CDR3 length: 15 amino acids. V gave up 5 bases and J gave up 0 bases; unmatched junction bases: 7. The CDR3 DNA reads TGTGCCAGCAGTTTGGGACAGCTCACCTCCTACGAGCAGTACTTC. Translation gives CASSLGQLTSYEQYF.

Comments on this clonotype: Possible read error: a much larger clone is one base away. V and J are TRBV12-3 or TRBV12-4 and TRBJ2-1, with TRBD2 matching 11 bases. This CDR3 has 16 residues. Written as DNA, the CDR3 is TGTGCCAGCAGTGCCCCGACTAGCGGGGTCTACAATGAGCAGTTATTC. Translating gives CASSAPTSGVYNEQLF.

This clonotype is a singleton in its sample. The conserved phenylalanine or tryptophan is not found at the CDR3 terminus, so this likely reflects a read error. CDR3 nucleotides: TGTGCCAGTAGTGCCGGACAGGGTGGTAAGCCCCAGCATTTA. The encoded protein is CASSAGQGGKPQHL. The rearrangement uses TRBV19 and TRBJ1-5, with 8 bases matching TRBD1. Trimming at V came to 5 bases and at J to 8 bases, leaving 8 bases not matched to a gene. The CDR3 consists of 14 residues. Germline assignment: CDR1 LNHDA and CDR2 SQIVND (reference sequence).

The chain uses TRBV24-1 and TRBJ1-1; TRBD1 agrees at 10 bases. Trimming at V came to 12 bases and at J to 1 base, leaving 10 bases not matched to a gene. CDR1 is KGHDR, CDR2 SFDVKD, per germline. CDR3 size: 15 residues. CDR3 region: CAPERRDRGNTEAFF. CDR3 coding DNA: TGTGCCCCCGAACGCAGGGACAGGGGGAACACTGAAGCTTTCTTT.